The sequence of this TCR beta chain was determined in a study of radiation and T cells in renal cell carcinoma. Trimming left V 5 bases short and J 7 bases short, with 10 bases between. The CDR3 loop spans 12 amino acids. Germline assignment: CDR1 SEHNR and CDR2 FQNEAQ (reference sequence). Only in-frame clones appear in the TCRdb table, and some are missing; sequencing was by immunoSEQ multiplex PCR. The sample holds approximately 90,000 clones, around 81% seen once. Time point indicated: blood 4 weeks post-SBRT, at nephrectomy. Described treatment: 15 Gy SBRT to primary tumor, nephrectomy 4 weeks later.

The sample here was blood, taken from a patient whose treatment included radiotherapy and nephrectomy. The chain uses TRBV7-9 and TRBJ2-3; the D gene could be TRBD1 or TRBD2 (6 bases each). This clonotype originated in a man aged 50 to 59 with renal cell carcinoma. The CDR3 sequence is CASSRGTNTQYF. In DNA form, the CDR3 reads TGTGCCAGCAGCCGCGGGACAAATACGCAGTATTTT.